This T cell receptor (beta chain) was captured by sequencing in a study of type 1 regulatory T cells. Background on the study: T-allo10 is an in vitro-generated, Tr1-enriched CD4 T cell product specific for alloantigen.

Concerning this clonotype: The target antigen is unknown.

Unmatched junction bases numbered 5, after V lost 4 bases and J lost 2 bases. The CDR3 has 15 residues. Study outcomes and limitations: Compared with non-type 1 regulatory T cells, type 1 regulatory T cells showed a more restricted TCR repertoire.

TCRdb passed the reads through MiXCR, listing each CDR3 protein once. Of tens of thousands of distinct CDR3 sequences listed, less than 25% were seen once; the top ten hold 8% to 9%. The sample was cultured type 1 regulatory T (Tr1) cells, either the whole culture or a sorted fraction (not recorded which). This clonotype was obtained from a human donor in good health. The gene calls are TRBV12-3 or TRBV12-4 and TRBJ2-7; 10 nucleotides line up with TRBD2. For the CDR3, the DNA is TGTGCCAGCAGTTCCGGACTAGCGGTGACCTACGAGCAGTACTTC. Amino acid sequence: CASSSGLAVTYEQYF.